Listed here are 23 T cell receptor beta chains from one sample, sequenced in a study of blood T cell repertoires in COVID-19. Clones were sequenced by immunoSEQ multiplex PCR, and TCRdb holds only the in-frame ones, with some missing. The sample has more than 45,000 clones, 65% to 85% seen once. The sample comprised peripheral blood. These receptors all stem from a man aged 40-50 years with acute or convalescent COVID-19.

The rearrangement links TRBV5-1 to TRBJ2-6; no definite D call. Germline values: CDR1 SGHRS, CDR2 YFSETQ. The germline V and J ends were trimmed by 0 bases and 0 bases, with 4 bases remaining between them. This CDR3 has 15 amino acids. The CDR3 DNA follows: TGCGCCAGCAGCTTGGAGCGCTCTGGGGCCAACGTCCTGACTTTC. Residues: CASSLERSGANVLTF.

The chain is built from TRBV19 and TRBJ2-1, with 12 nucleotides matching TRBD2. Germline trimming cut 3 bases from V and 8 bases from J; bases unmatched to any gene: 5. Germline V gene data show CDR1 as LNHDA and CDR2 as SQIVND (reference sequence). The CDR3 loop spans 15 amino acids. The CDR3 sequence: CASSILASGRDEQFF. CDR3 bases: TGTGCCAGTAGTATTCTAGCTAGCGGGAGGGATGAGCAGTTCTTC.

This clone has ten or more counts. The V gene is TRBV21-1, the J gene TRBJ2-6; TRBD1 is taken as the D call from the table, unchecked against the DNA. TRBV21-1 is flagged as a pseudogene. This CDR3 has 19 residues. This CDR3 is CASSKGELQGTQGANVLTF. The CDR3 DNA follows: TGTGCCAGCAGCAAAGGGGAGCTACAGGGAACCCAAGGGGCCAACGTCCTGACTTTC.

The V gene is TRBV9, the J gene TRBJ2-1; TRBD2 matches at 8 bases. The CDR3 consists of 15 residues. Trimming cost V 0 bases and J 3 bases; bases outside gene matches: 2. Germline-derived CDR1 and CDR2 are SGDLS and YYNGEE. CDR3 loop: CASSVDSGIYNEQFF. DNA for the CDR3: TGTGCCAGCAGCGTAGATAGCGGGATCTACAATGAGCAGTTCTTC. Looking up the rest from reference TRBV9 and TRBJ2-1 gives the full variable domain: DSGVTQTPKHLITATGQRVTLRCSPRSGDLSVYWYQQSLDQGLQFLIQYYNGEERAKGNILERFSAQQFPDLHSELNLSSLELGDSALYFCASSVDSGIYNEQFFGPGTRLTVL.

The V and J genes are TRBV3-1 (or the pseudogene TRBV3-2) and TRBJ1-1; D call uncertain. CDR1 is LGHDT, CDR2 YNNKEL, per germline (reference sequence). The V gene lost 4 bases and the J gene lost 12 bases, with 15 bases spanning the gap. The CDR3 sequence is 12 residues long. Here the CDR3 reads CASSRSTDRTFF. In DNA form, the CDR3 reads TGTGCCAGCAGCCGGTCGACTGACCGAACTTTCTTT.

The V call is TRBV21-1, the J call TRBJ1-6. TRBV21-1 is reported as a pseudogene. The CDR3 sequence is 13 residues long. CDR3 DNA: TGTGCCAGCAGCAAAGAGAACTATTCACCCCTCCACTTT. Amino acids: CASSKENYSPLHF.

The rearrangement links TRBV14 to TRBJ2-3, with TRBD2 matching over 7 bases. After removal of 1 base from V and 5 bases from J, the junction contained 6 bases not matched to a gene. The CDR3 runs to 15 residues. Germline V gives CDR1 SGHDN, CDR2 FVKESK. The DNA of the CDR3 is TGTGCCAGCAGCCAAGCGGGGGGAAGGAAAGATACGCAGTATTTT. This sequence encodes CASSQAGGRKDTQYF. The variable domain in full, with the rest retrieved from reference TRBV14 and TRBJ2-3, is EAGVTQFPSHSVIEKGQTVTLRCDPISGHDNLYWYRRVMGKEIKFLLHFVKESKQDESGMPNNRFLAERTGGTYSTLKVQPAELEDSGVYFCASSQAGGRKDTQYFGPGTRLTVL.

This sequence joins TRBV19 and TRBJ2-7; 7 bases agree with TRBD1. Germline V gives CDR1 LNHDA, CDR2 SQIVND (reference sequence). V shed 3 bases and J 5 bases; nucleotides not matched to a gene: 7. The CDR3 spans 14 residues. CDR3 in amino acids: CASSIQTGKHEQYF. Here the CDR3 DNA reads TGTGCCAGTAGTATCCAGACAGGGAAACACGAGCAGTACTTC.

This rearrangement joins TRBV24-1 to TRBJ2-3; 8 positions agree with TRBD2. CDR1 is KGHDR, CDR2 SFDVKD, per germline. This CDR3 has 15 amino acids. V was pared by 10 bases and J by 0 bases, with 8 bases of the junction left unmatched. CDR3 coding DNA: TGTGCCACTGGATTGGGCGGGGGGAGCACAGATACGCAGTATTTT. Its translation: CATGLGGGSTDTQYF.

This chain links TRBV11-2 with TRBJ2-2, with 16 bases identical to TRBD2. V dropped 5 bases and J dropped 10; count of bases not matched to a gene: 4. This CDR3 has 15 residues. The germline V gene encodes CDR1 SGHAT and CDR2 FQNNGV. The CDR3 DNA reads TGTGCCAGCAGCCCCGGGACTAGCGGGAGGGTGGAGCTGTTTTTT. This sequence encodes CASSPGTSGRVELFF.

The chain carries TRBV7-2 and TRBJ1-3, with D hard to call. The CDR3 sequence is 15 residues long. Germline-derived CDR1 and CDR2 are SGHTA and FQGNSA. Trimming removed 5 bases from V and 0 bases from J, with 11 bases in between. The CDR3 is CASSRQTFSGNTIYF. The CDR3 DNA is TGTGCCAGCAGCCGTCAGACTTTCTCTGGAAACACCATATATTTT.

The chain joins TRBV15 to TRBJ2-1, with 9 bases identical to TRBD2. This CDR3 has 16 amino acids. Germline loops: CDR1 LNHNV, CDR2 YYDKDF (reference sequence). J was trimmed by 7 bases and V by 1 base; bases with no gene match: 8. CDR3 protein: CATSRGRGGLNNEQFF. The DNA of the CDR3 is TGTGCCACCAGCAGAGGGCGGGGGGGCCTTAATAATGAGCAGTTCTTC.

The chain links TRBV10-2 to TRBJ1-4; 9 nucleotides match TRBD1. Germline CDR1 is WSHSY and CDR2 is SAAADI. V was clipped by 5 bases and J by 7 bases; unmatched bases: 5. The CDR3 loop spans 14 amino acids. The DNA for the CDR3 is TGCGCCAGCAGTTCGGGACAGGGTGGTGAAAAACTGTTTTTT. This encodes CASSSGQGGEKLFF.

The gene calls are TRBV6-5 and TRBJ2-4; the D gene is possibly TRBD1 (6 bases). CDR1 is MNHEY and CDR2 is SVGAGI in the germline V gene. Trimming cost V 8 bases and J 9 bases, with 14 bases left between them. This CDR3 is built from 12 residues. The CDR3 spells CASGGRGTIQYF. In DNA, the CDR3 is TGTGCCAGCGGGGGCAGGGGCACCATTCAGTACTTC.

The J gene is TRBJ1-5, the V gene TRBV3-1 (or the pseudogene TRBV3-2); D possibly corresponds to TRBD1 (5 bases). This CDR3 is 13 amino acids long. Trimming left V 1 base short and J 4 bases short, with 5 bases between. Germline V gene lookup returns CDR1 LGHDT and CDR2 YNNKEL (reference sequence). CDR3 sequence reads: CASSQAGNQPQHF. In DNA form, the CDR3 reads TGTGCCAGCAGCCAAGCAGGGAATCAGCCCCAGCATTTT.

The chain uses TRBV6-5 and TRBJ2-1; tentative D call: TRBD2 (5 bases). The germline gives CDR1 MNHEY, CDR2 SVGAGI. The CDR3 runs 12 residues. Trimming left V 6 bases short and J 8 bases short, with 11 bases between. The CDR3 spells CASSPRADEQFF. The CDR3 nucleotides are TGTGCCAGCAGCCCGAGGGCTGATGAGCAGTTCTTC.

With respect to this clone: The same CDR3 is also encoded by other DNA sequences in this sample. J is TRBJ2-3 and V is TRBV5-8; D remains ambiguous. CDR1 and CDR2 from the germline V gene are SGHTS and YDEGEE. The CDR3 totals 13 residues. Between the trimmed V and J ends, which lost 1 base and 1 base, there was a span of 4 bases. This chain's CDR3 is CASSLTGTDTQYF. CDR3 DNA sequence: TGTGCCAGCAGCTTGACGGGCACAGATACGCAGTATTTT.

The CDR3, as DNA: TGTGCCAGTAAATCCTGGCAGAACTATGGCTACACCTTC. Protein sequence: CASKSWQNYGYTF. V and J are TRBV19 and TRBJ1-2; D uncertain. Germline V lookup: CDR1 LNHDA, CDR2 SQIVND (reference sequence). The CDR3 extends over 13 amino acids. The ends were cut back, 7 bases at V and 2 bases at J, with 11 bases in the middle.

The chain carries TRBV5-1 and TRBJ2-2; 8 bases are a match to TRBD2. Germline V CDR1 and CDR2: SGHRS, YFSETQ. The V gene end was trimmed by 0 bases and the J gene end by 6 bases; junction bases not matched to a gene: 4. The CDR3 loop spans 15 amino acids. The CDR3 region is CASSLGGLVAGELFF. CDR3 coding DNA: TGCGCCAGCAGCTTGGGGGGACTAGTAGCCGGGGAGCTGTTTTTT.

The rearrangement joins TRBV3-1 (or the pseudogene TRBV3-2) to TRBJ1-2; no definite D call. The germline V and J ends were trimmed by 2 bases and 8 bases, with 18 bases remaining between them. The germline V gene has CDR1 LGHDT and CDR2 YNNKEL (reference sequence). The CDR3 is 15 residues long. The CDR3, as DNA: TGTGCCAGCAGCCAAAAGTTATCCGTGGCTGGCGGCTACACCTTC. It is translated as CASSQKLSVAGGYTF.

The V gene is TRBV3-1 (or the pseudogene TRBV3-2), the J gene TRBJ2-5; 10 nucleotides line up with TRBD2. CDR3 size: 16 residues. Germline CDR1 is LGHDT and CDR2 is YNNKEL (reference sequence). V was clipped by 1 base and J by 5 bases; unmatched bases: 7. Here the CDR3 DNA reads TGTGCCAGCAGCCAAGGAGAACAACTAGCGGGGGAGACCCAGTACTTC. Translated: CASSQGEQLAGETQYF.

V and J are TRBV18 and TRBJ2-3; 10 bases map to TRBD2. This CDR3 contains 20 residues. V dropped 3 bases and J dropped 5; count of bases not matched to a gene: 20. Germline-derived CDR1 and CDR2 are KGHSH and LQKENI. In DNA form, the CDR3 reads TGTGCCAGCTCACCTTTCTTGTCGGGACTAGCGCTTTCCGAGGGAGATACGCAGTATTTT. Amino acids: CASSPFLSGLALSEGDTQYF. Combining the CDR3 with reference TRBV18 and TRBJ2-3 gives the whole variable domain NAGVMQNPRHLVRRRGQEARLRCSPMKGHSHVYWYRQLPEEGLKFMVYLQKENIIDESGMPKERFSAEFPKEGPSILRIQQVVRGDSAAYFCASSPFLSGLALSEGDTQYFGPGTRLTVL.

The V and J genes are TRBV4-1 and TRBJ2-1; 8 bases agree with TRBD2. The V gene's germline CDR1 is MGHRA and CDR2 YSYEKL. This CDR3 has 15 amino acids. Trimming took 4 bases from V and 10 from J; bases not matched to a gene: 12. Here the CDR3 DNA reads TGCGCCAGCAGCCTCGGGGGGGCCCACTATCAAGAGCAGTTCTTC. Translating it yields CASSLGGAHYQEQFF.